This T cell receptor (beta chain) was sequenced during a study of blood T cell repertoires in COVID-19. On the study more broadly: The analysed material was cDNA or gDNA that came from T cells, B-cell-depleted T cells, or PBMCs.

Original handling: The assay estimated nucleated cells by amplifying reference gene primers. The data were produced by immunoSEQ multiplex PCR, yet TCRdb's version contains in-frame clones alone and is incomplete. That table gives V, J and clone size, and the DNA gave D and trimming. The repertoire includes approximately 200,000 clones, around nine tenths of them detected once, and about 6.2% sits in the top ten. The V gene's germline CDR1 is SQVTM and CDR2 ANQGSEA. V gave up 7 bases and J gave up 4 bases, with 16 bases separating them. This CDR3 region has 13 residues. Sequenced material: peripheral blood. The clonotype was recovered from a man aged 60 to 75 who had recovered from COVID-19. V is TRBV29-1 and J is TRBJ1-1; possibly TRBD1 for D (5 bases). This chain's CDR3 is CSAGRGVRTEAFF. The CDR3 DNA sequence: TGCAGCGCGGGACGGGGGGTCCGCACTGAAGCTTTCTTT.